Each of the 13 T cell receptor beta chains below was sequenced from the same sample in a study of CD8 T cells in Susac syndrome. Reverse transcription of about 0.45 to 1 ug RNA was carried out with random hexamers. One entry per CDR3 protein, called by TCRdb with MiXCR from the immunoSEQ multiplex PCR reads. The sample lists about 180,000 distinct CDR3 sequences; 90% to 97% were seen once. The specimen sequenced was CD4+ T cells from PBMCs. The receptors were sampled from a human donor with Susac syndrome.

In DNA form, the CDR3 reads TGTGCCAGCAGCCCGCAAGGACAGGATAATTCACCCCTCCACTTT. This sequence encodes CASSPQGQDNSPLHF. V and J are TRBV7-2 and TRBJ1-6; 7 bases agree with TRBD1. The CDR3 extends over 15 amino acids. The ends lost 5 bases at V and 5 bases at J; junction bases unmatched: 6. Per germline, CDR1 SGHTA and CDR2 FQGNSA.

This clonotype has a handful of counts. The rearrangement links TRBV9 to TRBJ2-3; the D is unclear. The V gene lost 5 bases and the J gene lost 6 bases, with 10 bases spanning the gap. The CDR3 sequence is 12 residues long. Germline values: CDR1 SGDLS, CDR2 YYNGEE. CDR3 loop: CASSPSSDTQYF. CDR3 bases: TGTGCCAGCAGTCCTTCCTCGGATACGCAGTATTTT.

This sequence joins TRBV20-1 and TRBJ2-7, with no clear D. The CDR3 runs 13 residues. Germline V gene lookup returns CDR1 DFQATT and CDR2 SNEGSKA (reference sequence). V lost 2 bases, J lost 3 bases, and 11 bases lay in between. CDR3 region: CSARPEVVYEQYF. The CDR3 nucleotides are TGCAGTGCTAGACCCGAAGTGGTCTACGAGCAGTACTTC.

This clonotype was counted once. The chain joins TRBV28 to TRBJ2-3, with D possibly being TRBD2 (5 bases). This CDR3 is built from 14 residues. V dropped 7 bases and J dropped 7 bases, with 18 bases sitting between them. Germline V gene data show CDR1 as MDHEN and CDR2 as SYDVKM. The CDR3 region is CASTPATPSHTQYF. The CDR3 DNA reads TGTGCCAGCACCCCGGCTACGCCTAGCCATACGCAGTATTTT.

The chain recombines TRBV11-3 with TRBJ1-1; 10 bases agree with TRBD1. Germline CDR1 SGHNT, CDR2 YENEEA. With 6 bases clipped from V and 5 bases from J, the junction kept 6 bases outside the gene matches. CDR3 size: 14 residues. CDR3 sequence: CASSMGQGSTEAFF. The DNA for the CDR3 is TGTGCCAGCAGTATGGGACAGGGGAGTACTGAAGCTTTCTTT.

CDR3 amino acids: CASSFQDSSEKLFF. In nucleotides, the CDR3 is TGCGCCAGCAGCTTCCAGGACAGCAGTGAAAAACTGTTTTTT. The rearrangement joins TRBV5-1 to TRBJ1-4, with D maybe TRBD1 (6 bases). Germline CDR1 and CDR2: SGHRS and YFSETQ. The CDR3 is 14 residues long. V dropped 2 bases and J dropped 7 bases, with 12 bases sitting between them.

The gene calls are TRBV15 and TRBJ1-2, with D perhaps matching TRBD1 (5 bases). Germline V lookup: CDR1 LNHNV, CDR2 YYDKDF (reference sequence). This CDR3 is built from 13 residues. Deletions cut 2 bases from V and 7 bases from J, with 11 bases between. In nucleotides, the CDR3 is TGTGCCACCAGCAGAACAGGTCTCGGTGGCTACACCTTC. Protein sequence: CATSRTGLGGYTF.

This clonotype is a singleton in its sample. The V gene is TRBV4-2, the J gene TRBJ1-5; 7 bases agree with TRBD1. Germline CDR1 reads LGHNA; CDR2 reads YNFKEQ. The V and J ends lost 3 bases and 3 bases, in that order; junction bases with no gene match: 5. There are 15 residues in the CDR3. The DNA for the CDR3 is TGTGCCAGCAGCCAGGCTACAGGGGACAATCAGCCCCAGCATTTT. Protein product: CASSQATGDNQPQHF.

This chain links TRBV3-1 with TRBJ2-1; D assignment may be TRBD1 or TRBD2 (5 bases each). Trimming pared 4 bases from V and 10 bases from J, leaving 14 bases between. The CDR3 runs 13 residues. Germline V gene lookup returns CDR1 LGHDT and CDR2 YNNKEL (reference sequence). CDR3 sequence: CASSREGPVEQFF. CDR3 in DNA: TGTGCCAGCAGCCGCGAGGGGCCCGTCGAGCAGTTCTTC.

The chain carries TRBV6-2 or TRBV6-3 and TRBJ1-2; weak D call: TRBD1 (6 bases). Germline CDR1 MNHEY, CDR2 SVGEGT. V lost 4 bases and J 4 bases, leaving 10 bases between the germline ends. The CDR3 runs 13 residues. The CDR3 protein is CASSFQGTYGYTF. For the CDR3, the DNA is TGTGCCAGCAGTTTCCAGGGGACCTATGGCTACACCTTC.

This rearrangement joins TRBV3-1 to TRBJ2-3; TRBD2 matches at 9 bases. Trimming at V came to 3 bases and at J to 1 base, leaving 2 bases not matched to a gene. CDR1 LGHDT and CDR2 YNNKEL come from the germline V gene (reference sequence). The CDR3 spans 15 residues. CDR3 in amino acids: CASSQGGGGTDTQYF. The CDR3 nucleotides read TGTGCCAGCAGCCAGGGCGGGGGGGGCACAGATACGCAGTATTTT.

The chain links TRBV15 to TRBJ2-5, with 7 bases lining up with TRBD1. In germline, CDR1 is LNHNV, CDR2 YYDKDF (reference sequence). This CDR3 contains 14 residues. Germline trimming cut 1 base from V and 2 bases from J; bases unmatched to any gene: 1. In DNA, the CDR3 is TGTGCCACCAGCAGAGTACAGGGGCAAGAGACCCAGTACTTC. Encoded protein: CATSRVQGQETQYF.

The chain recombines TRBV12-3 or TRBV12-4 with TRBJ2-7; 9 nucleotides line up with TRBD2. The CDR3 length is 15 residues. The junction had 7 bases not matched to a gene; V was cut back by 5 bases and J by 2 bases. CDR3 sequence: CASSIELAGAYEQYF. For the CDR3, the DNA is TGTGCCAGCAGTATCGAACTAGCGGGTGCCTACGAGCAGTACTTC.